These 4 T cell receptor beta chains originate from one sample sequenced in a study of blood T cell repertoires in COVID-19. The repertoire was sequenced with immunoSEQ multiplex PCR; TCRdb's copy has only in-frame clones and lacks some. The sample records more than 95,000 clones, 90% being singletons. The sample taken for sequencing was peripheral blood. These receptors were collected from a human donor with active COVID-19. The donor label of this sample is uncertain.

The chain couples TRBV7-9 to TRBJ1-2, with 8 bases aligning to TRBD1. This CDR3 region has 15 residues. J lost 4 bases, V lost 4 bases, and 8 bases had no gene match. Germline V gene data show CDR1 as SEHNR and CDR2 as FQNEAQ (reference sequence). In nucleotides, the CDR3 is TGTGCCAGCAGCTCAGGACAGGGCCTCGGCTATGGCTACACCTTC. Amino acids: CASSSGQGLGYGYTF.

The chain joins TRBV6-5 to TRBJ2-1; 11 positions match TRBD2. The CDR3 extends over 14 amino acids. Per the germline V gene, CDR1 is MNHEY and CDR2 is SVGAGI. Trimming removed 9 bases from V and 4 bases from J; junction bases left unmatched: 5. The CDR3 DNA sequence: TGTGCCAGTCGACTAGCGGGGATATACAATGAGCAGTTCTTC. Protein sequence: CASRLAGIYNEQFF.

The chain links TRBV28 to TRBJ1-2; 8 bases are shared with TRBD1. V shed 2 bases, J shed 4 bases, and the junction held 6 bases outside the gene matches. CDR1 is MDHEN and CDR2 is SYDVKM in the germline V gene. CDR3 length equals 15 residues. The CDR3 DNA is TGTGCCAGCAGTTTAGGGGCCGGACAGGGCTATGGCTACACCTTC. Translation: CASSLGAGQGYGYTF.

The chain employs TRBV2 and TRBJ1-1; D is possibly TRBD1 (5 bases). The CDR3 extends over 13 amino acids. V was shortened by 8 bases and J by 1 base, with 11 bases between the two germline ends. CDR1 is SNHLY and CDR2 is FYNNEI in the germline V gene. CDR3 sequence reads: CASGMGGNTEAFF. Written as DNA, the CDR3 is TGTGCCAGCGGAATGGGGGGGAACACTGAAGCTTTCTTT.